This paragraph reports one T cell receptor (beta chain). Its antigen is still unknown. CDR1 MGHRA and CDR2 YSYEKL come from the germline V gene. The CDR3 has 17 residues. V lost 4 bases and J lost 3, with 18 bases in between. Sequencing was performed with immunoSEQ multiplex PCR; in TCRdb, only in-frame clones are kept and a portion is missing. The sample carries some 120,000 clones, about nine tenths recorded once. This specimen belongs to a study of CD4+ T cells in melanoma. Findings and limits, study-wide: Reportedly, melanoma neoantigen-specific CD4+ T cells showed varied differentiation states. CD8+ T cell, macrophage and B cell function reportedly correlated with neoantigen-specific CD4+ T cells.

The TCR sequence derives from a human donor with melanoma. The specimen was peripheral blood. V is TRBV4-1 and J is TRBJ1-4; D is possibly TRBD1 (6 bases). CDR3 nucleotide sequence: TGCGCCAGCAGCCGTACAGTCCAGGGGATAGCTAATGAAAAACTGTTTTTT. It is translated as CASSRTVQGIANEKLFF.